This passage covers 2 T cell receptor beta chains from one sample sequenced in a study of blood T cell repertoires in COVID-19. Clones were sequenced by immunoSEQ multiplex PCR, and TCRdb holds only the in-frame ones, with some missing. The top ten hold over 2.5% of the sample, which has a few hundred thousand clones, around nine tenths seen once. Sequenced: peripheral blood. Receptors originate from a man in his sixties with acute or convalescent COVID-19.

This sequence joins TRBV9 and TRBJ1-6; D might be TRBD1 (5 bases). CDR1 is SGDLS and CDR2 is YYNGEE in the germline V gene. V shed 7 bases and J shed 0 bases, with 11 bases lying between them. The CDR3 length is 15 residues. CDR3 in amino acids: CASSRDFSYNSPLHF. The DNA for the CDR3 is TGTGCCAGCTCAAGGGACTTCTCCTATAATTCACCCCTCCACTTT. Looking up the rest from reference TRBV9 and TRBJ1-6 gives the full variable domain: DSGVTQTPKHLITATGQRVTLRCSPRSGDLSVYWYQQSLDQGLQFLIQYYNGEERAKGNILERFSAQQFPDLHSELNLSSLELGDSALYFCASSRDFSYNSPLHFGNGTRLTVT.

This clone was seen a few times. This chain uses TRBV30 with TRBJ1-1, with 9 bases that match TRBD1. V trimming: 4 bases; J trimming: 2 bases; junction bases outside the gene matches: 17. Per germline, CDR1 GTSNPN and CDR2 SVGIG (reference sequence). CDR3 length: 18 amino acids. In DNA, the CDR3 is TGTGCCTGGAAAAATCAATGGGAGGGACAGGGAAGTAACACTGAAGCTTTCTTT. Translated: CAWKNQWEGQGSNTEAFF.